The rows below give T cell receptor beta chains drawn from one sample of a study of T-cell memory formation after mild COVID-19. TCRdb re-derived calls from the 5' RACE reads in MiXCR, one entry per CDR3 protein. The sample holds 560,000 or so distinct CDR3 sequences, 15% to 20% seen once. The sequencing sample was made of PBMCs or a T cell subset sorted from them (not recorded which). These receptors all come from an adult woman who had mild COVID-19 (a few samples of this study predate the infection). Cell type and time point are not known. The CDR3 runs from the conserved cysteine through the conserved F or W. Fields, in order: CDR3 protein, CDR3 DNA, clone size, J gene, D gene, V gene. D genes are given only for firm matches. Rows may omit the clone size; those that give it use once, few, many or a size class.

CDR3: CASSVDRVEQYF
DNA: TGTGCCAGCAGTGTGGACAGGGTCGAGCAGTACTTC
size: once
J: TRBJ2-7
D: TRBD1
V: TRBV28

CDR3: CSAPSTYEQYF
DNA: TGCAGTGCTCCGTCGACCTACGAGCAGTACTTC
size: NA
J: TRBJ2-7
D: NA
V: TRBV20-1

CDR3: CASSSISWTPNTGELFF
DNA: TGTGCCAGCAGCTCCATATCGTGGACCCCGAACACCGGGGAGCTGTTTTTT
size: few
J: TRBJ2-2
D: NA
V: TRBV7-9

CDR3: CSERGQGNEQFF
DNA: TGCAGCGAGAGGGGACAGGGGAATGAGCAGTTCTTC
size: few
J: TRBJ2-1
D: TRBD1
V: TRBV29-1

CDR3: CASSVGGALNEQFF
DNA: TGTGCCAGCAGCGTGGGGGGGGCCTTGAATGAGCAGTTCTTC
size: NA
J: TRBJ2-1
D: NA
V: TRBV9

CDR3: CSARVNGRESNQPQHF
DNA: TGCAGTGCTAGAGTAAATGGGAGGGAGAGCAATCAGCCCCAGCATTTT
size: few
J: TRBJ1-5
D: NA
V: TRBV20-1

CDR3: CASSLANRGDSDTQYF
DNA: TGCGCCAGCAGCTTGGCCAACCGGGGGGACTCAGATACGCAGTATTTT
size: few
J: TRBJ2-3
D: TRBD2
V: TRBV5-1

CDR3: CSASSGTVYYEQYF
DNA: TGCAGTGCTAGCTCCGGGACGGTATACTACGAGCAGTACTTC
size: few
J: TRBJ2-7
D: NA
V: TRBV20-1

CDR3: CASATGGSGTEAFF
DNA: TGTGCCAGCGCAACAGGGGGCAGCGGGACTGAAGCTTTCTTT
size: few
J: TRBJ1-1
D: TRBD1
V: TRBV18

CDR3: CASSLAGGGEQFF
DNA: TGTGCCAGCAGCTTAGCGGGGGGAGGTGAGCAGTTCTTC
size: NA
J: TRBJ2-1
D: NA
V: TRBV7-9

CDR3: CASSQAIVAGAYEQYF
DNA: TGCGCCAGCAGCCAAGCTATAGTAGCAGGGGCCTACGAGCAGTACTTC
size: NA
J: TRBJ2-7
D: NA
V: TRBV4-1

CDR3: CASSQPGTYEQYF
DNA: TGCGCCAGCAGCCAACCAGGGACCTACGAGCAGTACTTC
size: NA
J: TRBJ2-7
D: NA
V: TRBV4-1

CDR3: CASSYHTDTQYF
DNA: TGTGCCAGCAGTTACCATACAGATACGCAGTATTTT
size: many
J: TRBJ2-3
D: NA
V: TRBV11-2

CDR3: CASTSRYLSPRDTQYF
DNA: TGTGCCAGCACCAGCCGATATCTTTCTCCCCGGGATACGCAGTATTTT
size: few
J: TRBJ2-3
D: NA
V: TRBV6-5

CDR3: CASSLGPLADYNEQFF
DNA: TGTGCCAGCAGCTTAGGCCCTCTAGCTGACTACAATGAGCAGTTCTTC
size: NA
J: TRBJ2-1
D: NA
V: TRBV7-2

CDR3: CASSPPGNYGYTF
DNA: TGTGCCAGCAGCCCCCCGGGGAACTATGGCTACACCTTC
size: few
J: TRBJ1-2
D: NA
V: TRBV7-6

CDR3: CASSGRDRIYEQYF
DNA: TGTGCCAGCAGCGGACGGGACAGGATCTACGAGCAGTACTTC
size: many
J: TRBJ2-7
D: TRBD1
V: TRBV7-9

CDR3: CASSLSPTLLSGANVLTF
DNA: TGTGCCAGCAGCTTAAGCCCAACCCTCCTCTCTGGGGCCAACGTCCTGACTTTC
size: many
J: TRBJ2-6
D: NA
V: TRBV7-2

CDR3: CASSPSEKLFF
DNA: TGTGCCAGCTCACCAAGTGAAAAACTGTTTTTT
size: few
J: TRBJ1-4
D: NA
V: TRBV18

CDR3: CASSSPAGDVYNEQFF
DNA: TGTGCCAGCAGTTCCCCCGCGGGAGACGTCTACAATGAGCAGTTCTTC
size: few
J: TRBJ2-1
D: TRBD2
V: TRBV27

CDR3: CASSEATGGRQPQHF
DNA: TGTGCCAGCAGTGAAGCGACAGGGGGACGTCAGCCCCAGCATTTT
size: NA
J: TRBJ1-5
D: TRBD1
V: TRBV6-1

CDR3: CATSRDRDRGNEQFF
DNA: TGTGCCACCAGCAGAGATCGGGATAGAGGCAATGAGCAGTTCTTC
size: few
J: TRBJ2-1
D: NA
V: TRBV15

CDR3: CATSRVRGGYNEQFF
DNA: TGTGCCACCAGCAGAGTTAGGGGGGGTTACAATGAGCAGTTCTTC
size: NA
J: TRBJ2-1
D: NA
V: TRBV15

CDR3: CASSEGRKVGNF
DNA: TGTGCCAGCAGTGAAGGGAGGAAGGTTGGGAACTTC
size: many
J: TRBJ2-7
D: NA
V: TRBV6-1